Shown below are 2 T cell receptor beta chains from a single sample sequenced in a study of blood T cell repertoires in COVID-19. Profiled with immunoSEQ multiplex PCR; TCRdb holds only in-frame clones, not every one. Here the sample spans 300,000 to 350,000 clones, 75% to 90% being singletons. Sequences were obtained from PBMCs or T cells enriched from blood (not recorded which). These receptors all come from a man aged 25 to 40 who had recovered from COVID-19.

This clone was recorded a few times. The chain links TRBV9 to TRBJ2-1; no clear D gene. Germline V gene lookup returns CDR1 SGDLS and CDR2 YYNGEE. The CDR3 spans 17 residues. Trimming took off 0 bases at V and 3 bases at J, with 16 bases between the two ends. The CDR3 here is CASSVVGQVTVYNEQFF. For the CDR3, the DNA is TGTGCCAGCAGCGTAGTGGGCCAGGTTACGGTCTACAATGAGCAGTTCTTC.

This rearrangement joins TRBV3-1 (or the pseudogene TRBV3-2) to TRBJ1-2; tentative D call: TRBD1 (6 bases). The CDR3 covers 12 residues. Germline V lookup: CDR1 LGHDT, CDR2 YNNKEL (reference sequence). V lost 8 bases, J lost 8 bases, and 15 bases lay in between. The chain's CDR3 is CASGTMDGGYTF. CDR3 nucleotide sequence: TGTGCCAGCGGGACAATGGACGGCGGCTACACCTTC.